Presented here are 29 T cell receptor beta chains from one specimen sequenced in a study of cytomegalovirus exposure and HLA in healthy donors. A multiplex PCR was run with 60 Vbeta primers and 13 Jbeta primers. The data were produced by immunoSEQ multiplex PCR, yet TCRdb's version contains in-frame clones alone and is incomplete. The table gives about 70,000 clones; the top ten clones make up 2% to 2.5% of it. The specimen was PBMCs. These receptors all come from a female donor in good health and CMV-seropositive.

The rearrangement uses TRBV7-9 and TRBJ2-2; 9 bases fit TRBD1. The germline CDR1 and CDR2 sequences are SEHNR and FQNEAQ (reference sequence). Trimming removed 1 base from V and 3 bases from J; junction bases left unmatched: 0. The CDR3 totals 15 residues. Written as DNA, the CDR3 is TGTGCCAGCAGCTTAGGGACAGGGGACACCGGGGAGCTGTTTTTT. It encodes CASSLGTGDTGELFF.

The J gene is TRBJ2-1, the V gene TRBV27, with 11 bases that match TRBD2. CDR3 length equals 17 residues. The germline CDR1 and CDR2 sequences are MNHEY and SMNVEV (reference sequence). Unmatched junction bases numbered 4, after V lost 2 bases and J lost 1 base. This CDR3 reads CASSLRASGRSYNEQFF. CDR3 coding DNA: TGTGCCAGCAGTTTAAGGGCTAGCGGGAGGTCCTACAATGAGCAGTTCTTC.

The CDR3 sequence is CASSLGIRGIGETQYF. The CDR3 DNA is TGTGCCAGCAGCTTAGGGATCAGGGGGATAGGAGAGACCCAGTACTTC. The V and J genes are TRBV7-2 and TRBJ2-5; the match to TRBD1 covers 7 bases. The germline V gene has CDR1 SGHTA and CDR2 FQGNSA. This CDR3 has 16 residues. Trimming cost V 1 base and J 4 bases; bases outside gene matches: 9.

The J gene is TRBJ1-1, the V gene TRBV29-1, with a tentative D call TRBD1 (6 bases). Germline CDR1 SQVTM, CDR2 ANQGSEA. V dropped 8 bases and J dropped 0 bases, with 13 bases sitting between them. This CDR3 region has 13 residues. The CDR3 DNA sequence: TGCAGCTCCTACAGGGTCATGAACACTGAAGCTTTCTTT. Protein product: CSSYRVMNTEAFF. Full variable domain (remainder filled in from reference TRBV29-1 and TRBJ1-1): SAVISQKPSRDICQRGTSLTIQCQVDSQVTMMFWYRQQPGQSLTLIATANQGSEATYESGFVIDKFPISRPNLTFSTLTVSNMSPEDSSIYLCSSYRVMNTEAFFGQGTRLTVV.

J is TRBJ1-1 and V is TRBV27; a possible D gene is TRBD1 (6 bases). The CDR3 has 17 amino acids. V gave up 3 bases and J gave up 3 bases, with 20 bases separating them. The germline V gene encodes CDR1 MNHEY and CDR2 SMNVEV (reference sequence). The CDR3: CASSFLSPARGDTEAFF. The CDR3 coding sequence is TGTGCCAGCAGTTTCCTTTCCCCGGCCAGGGGAGACACTGAAGCTTTCTTT.

J is TRBJ1-6 and V is TRBV30; maybe TRBD1 (5 bases). Germline assignment: CDR1 GTSNPN and CDR2 SVGIG (reference sequence). V dropped 2 bases and J dropped 8 bases, with 16 bases sitting between them. This CDR3 is built from 15 residues. CDR3 bases: TGTGCCTGGAGTCCCGTGCAGGGTTGGCATTCACCCCTCCACTTT. It encodes CAWSPVQGWHSPLHF.

The chain carries TRBV5-1 and TRBJ2-3; D not resolved. This CDR3 has 12 residues. Germline CDR1 reads SGHRS; CDR2 reads YFSETQ. Trimming stripped 4 bases from V and 4 bases from J, with 7 bases between. The CDR3 loop is CASSDTADTQYF. CDR3 bases: TGCGCCAGCAGCGACACGGCAGATACGCAGTATTTT.

The genes are TRBV5-1 and TRBJ1-1; TRBD1 is a possible D gene (6 bases). This CDR3 is built from 14 residues. V was shortened by 3 bases and J by 1 base, with 10 bases between the two germline ends. Germline lookup yields CDR1 SGHRS and CDR2 YFSETQ. The CDR3 nucleotides read TGCGCCAGCAGCTCACAGGGCCAGAACACTGAAGCTTTCTTT. Translating gives CASSSQGQNTEAFF.

The V call is TRBV5-1, the J call TRBJ1-4; D uncertain. Germline V gene sequence: CDR1 SGHRS, CDR2 YFSETQ. Trimming took off 1 base at V and 6 bases at J, with 13 bases between the two ends. This CDR3 is built from 15 residues. CDR3 bases: TGCGCCAGCAGCTTGTCAGAGGCGGCTGATGAAAAACTGTTTTTT. Protein: CASSLSEAADEKLFF.

V gene TRBV5-6 combines with J gene TRBJ1-4, with TRBD1 matching 10 bases. The CDR3 consists of 19 residues. Germline lookup yields CDR1 SGHDT and CDR2 YYEEEE. V lost 2 bases, J lost 8 bases, and 18 bases stayed unmatched. CDR3 DNA: TGTGCCAGCAGCTTCCCTGGGGGGACAGGGGCCGCCGGGGACGAAAAACTGTTTTTT. It codes for CASSFPGGTGAAGDEKLFF.

The V call is TRBV2, the J call TRBJ2-5; D may be TRBD1 (5 bases). V lost 10 bases and J 1 base, leaving 13 bases between the germline ends. The CDR3 has 13 residues. CDR1 and CDR2 from the germline V gene are SNHLY and FYNNEI. The DNA of the CDR3 is TGTGCCACCCGGCAGGGTCTCCAAGAGACCCAGTACTTC. This codes for CATRQGLQETQYF.

The chain uses TRBV2 and TRBJ2-3, with TRBD2 matching over 7 bases. The germline CDR1 and CDR2 sequences are SNHLY and FYNNEI. After removal of 3 bases from V and 4 bases from J, the junction contained 7 bases not matched to a gene. CDR3 length equals 15 residues. CDR3: CASSDASGKSDTQYF. Here the CDR3 DNA reads TGTGCCAGCAGTGACGCTAGCGGAAAATCAGATACGCAGTATTTT.

The rearrangement uses TRBV6-1 and TRBJ1-3; D might be TRBD1 (5 bases). The CDR3 loop spans 16 amino acids. The V gene lost 3 bases and the J gene lost 0 bases, with 12 bases spanning the gap. Germline V gene data show CDR1 as MNHNS and CDR2 as SASEGT. The CDR3 bases are TGTGCCAGCAGTGAGACAGCCAACCTCTCTGGAAACACCATATATTTT. Translated: CASSETANLSGNTIYF.

This sequence joins TRBV19 and TRBJ1-1; 8 nucleotides line up with TRBD1. The CDR3 totals 13 residues. The germline CDR1 and CDR2 sequences are LNHDA and SQIVND (reference sequence). The ends lost 5 bases at V and 3 bases at J; junction bases unmatched: 2. The CDR3 is CASSARGHTEAFF. The DNA of the CDR3 is TGTGCCAGTAGTGCCAGGGGGCACACTGAAGCTTTCTTT.

The chain joins TRBV6-6 to TRBJ1-1; D perhaps matches TRBD1 (5 bases). From germline, CDR1 is MNHNY and CDR2 SVGAGI (reference sequence). Trimming took off 10 bases at V and 1 base at J, with 19 bases between the two ends. CDR3 length equals 15 residues. Here the CDR3 DNA reads TGTGCCACCACCCCCCAGGGAAGGGGGAACACTGAAGCTTTCTTT. Its translation: CATTPQGRGNTEAFF.

About this clone: Other DNA sequences from this sample encode an identical CDR3 as well. The chain recombines TRBV7-9 with TRBJ1-4, with 7 bases fitting TRBD1. The CDR3 has 14 amino acids. CDR1 SEHNR and CDR2 FQNEAQ come from the germline V gene (reference sequence). The V gene end was trimmed by 1 base and the J gene end by 8 bases; junction bases not matched to a gene: 4. CDR3 bases: TGTGCCAGCAGCTTAGGCCAGGGGGGAGAAAAACTGTTTTTT. Its protein is CASSLGQGGEKLFF.

This rearrangement joins TRBV30 to TRBJ1-4, with TRBD1 as a possible D gene (5 bases). The CDR3 has 13 residues. The V gene lost 4 bases and the J gene lost 8 bases, with 14 bases spanning the gap. Germline lookup yields CDR1 GTSNPN and CDR2 SVGIG (reference sequence). The DNA for the CDR3 is TGTGCCTGGAATGGGGGGATGCGGGAAAAACTGTTTTTT. Protein: CAWNGGMREKLFF.

The V and J genes are TRBV5-6 and TRBJ1-4; TRBD1 is a possible D gene (6 bases). Germline CDR1 SGHDT, CDR2 YYEEEE. Trimming left V 2 bases short and J 5 bases short, with 19 bases between. The CDR3 is 17 amino acids. For the CDR3, the DNA is TGTGCCAGCAGCTTCTTGGCAGGGGCCGCGTTAAATGAAAAACTGTTTTTT. This encodes CASSFLAGAALNEKLFF.

The chain is built from TRBV7-9 and TRBJ2-1, with D possibly TRBD2 on 5 matching bases. This CDR3 comprises 14 residues. Trimming removed 1 base from V and 3 bases from J, with 7 bases in between. Germline CDR1 and CDR2: SEHNR and FQNEAQ (reference sequence). CDR3 in amino acids: CASSLEEGYNEQFF. CDR3 coding DNA: TGTGCCAGCAGCTTAGAAGAGGGCTACAATGAGCAGTTCTTC.

This sequence joins TRBV9 and TRBJ2-1; possibly TRBD2 for D (5 bases). Per the germline V gene, CDR1 is SGDLS and CDR2 is YYNGEE. The V end lost 0 bases, the J end lost 5 bases, and 15 bases lay between the germline ends. This CDR3 has 16 residues. CDR3 in DNA: TGTGCCAGCAGCGTAGTGGGTGGGAGCGCCGACAATGAGCAGTTCTTC. This codes for CASSVVGGSADNEQFF.

V is TRBV7-8 and J is TRBJ2-7, with D unresolved. The V and J ends lost 2 bases and 2 bases respectively, with 13 bases between them. From germline, CDR1 is SGHVS and CDR2 FQNEAQ. The CDR3 consists of 15 residues. CDR3 protein: CASSLPRVKTYEQYF. CDR3 nucleotide sequence: TGTGCCAGCAGCTTACCCCGGGTAAAAACCTACGAGCAGTACTTC.

The chain joins TRBV29-1 to TRBJ1-2, with 10 bases matching TRBD1. The CDR3 is 9 residues long. With V trimmed by 6 bases and J by 14 bases, 3 bases remained unmatched. CDR1 SQVTM and CDR2 ANQGSEA come from the germline V gene. CDR3 sequence (DNA): TGCAGCGTGGGGGACAGGGGAACCTTC. This codes for CSVGDRGTF.

V gene TRBV28 combines with J gene TRBJ1-1; TRBD1 might be the D (6 bases). Germline CDR1 reads MDHEN; CDR2 reads SYDVKM. The CDR3 sequence is 14 residues long. Trimming stripped 6 bases from V and 2 bases from J, with 13 bases between. CDR3 DNA sequence: TGTGCCAGCAGCCACGGACAGAAAAACACTGAAGCTTTCTTT. Encoded protein: CASSHGQKNTEAFF. Full variable domain (remainder filled in from reference TRBV28 and TRBJ1-1): DVKVTQSSRYLVKRTGEKVFLECVQDMDHENMFWYRQDPGLGLRLIYFSYDVKMKEKGDIPEGYSVSREKKERFSLILESASTNQTSMYLCASSHGQKNTEAFFGQGTRLTVV.

The rearrangement uses TRBV28 and TRBJ2-3, with D tentatively TRBD2 (6 bases). V was pared by 6 bases and J by 2 bases, with 18 bases between. This CDR3 is 16 amino acids long. Germline lookup yields CDR1 MDHEN and CDR2 SYDVKM. Here the CDR3 reads CASSGTDGAFTDTQYF. The CDR3 DNA follows: TGTGCCAGCAGCGGGACTGACGGGGCTTTCACAGATACGCAGTATTTT.

J is TRBJ2-1 and V is TRBV9; 10 positions agree with TRBD2. Trimming cost V 4 bases and J 6 bases; bases outside gene matches: 7. This CDR3 is 15 amino acids long. Germline V CDR1 and CDR2: SGDLS, YYNGEE. CDR3 sequence: CASSTPSGGPNEQFF. The CDR3 region has the DNA TGTGCCAGCAGCACCCCTAGCGGGGGACCCAATGAGCAGTTCTTC.

This chain connects TRBV7-2 to TRBJ1-5, with D perhaps matching TRBD1 (5 bases). V lost 7 bases and J 7 bases, leaving 29 bases between the germline ends. Germline V gene data show CDR1 as SGHTA and CDR2 as FQGNSA. This CDR3 comprises 18 residues. The DNA of the CDR3 is TGTGCCAGCACCATGTCGTCCGGAGGGCCAGGGCCCGGCCAGCCCCAGCATTTT. Amino acids: CASTMSSGGPGPGQPQHF.

The CDR3 loop is CASSQTTSPYEQYF. The CDR3 bases are TGTGCCAGCAGTCAAACCACTAGTCCCTACGAGCAGTACTTC. The rearrangement uses TRBV6-5 and TRBJ2-7; D is possibly TRBD2 (5 bases). This CDR3 contains 14 residues. Trimming pared 5 bases from V and 2 bases from J, leaving 13 bases between. Germline loops: CDR1 MNHEY, CDR2 SVGAGI.

The chain joins TRBV28 to TRBJ2-7; possibly TRBD1 for D (7 bases). Germline lookup yields CDR1 MDHEN and CDR2 SYDVKM. V was trimmed by 3 bases and J by 6 bases, leaving 15 bases between them. The CDR3 extends over 14 amino acids. For the CDR3, the DNA is TGTGCCAGCAGTTTTCAGGGGGAGGCGAGCGAGCAGTACTTC. Translating it yields CASSFQGEASEQYF.

The chain combines TRBV28 with TRBJ1-5; 7 bases fit TRBD1. The CDR3 sequence is 13 residues long. The germline V gene encodes CDR1 MDHEN and CDR2 SYDVKM. The J segment lost 6 bases and the V segment lost 6 bases, leaving 5 bases of the junction unmatched. CDR3 protein: CASRAQGIQPQHF. The CDR3 DNA reads TGTGCCAGCAGGGCACAGGGGATTCAGCCCCAGCATTTT.